The 29 T cell receptor beta chains in this list originate from one sample, sequenced in a study of blood T cell repertoires in COVID-19. The data were produced by immunoSEQ multiplex PCR, yet TCRdb's version contains in-frame clones alone and is incomplete. The table has 150,000 to 200,000 clones, around 76% seen once; the top ten hold about 17%. The sample comprised PBMCs or T cells enriched from blood (not recorded which). The receptors originated from a woman between 50 and 59 years old with acute COVID-19.

This clone was picked up a small number of times. V usage is TRBV2 and J usage is TRBJ2-1; weak D call: TRBD2 (7 bases). Trimming shortened V by 11 bases and J by 6 bases, and 17 bases separated the two germline ends. CDR1 SNHLY and CDR2 FYNNEI come from the germline V gene. The CDR3 sequence is 13 residues long. CDR3 sequence (DNA): TGTGCCTCCCGAGGGGGGGCAGGCAATGAGCAGTTCTTC. Translation: CASRGGAGNEQFF.

The chain has TRBV9 and TRBJ1-3; the D gene is possibly TRBD1 (6 bases). The CDR3 is 16 amino acids. CDR1 is SGDLS, CDR2 YYNGEE, per germline. The V end was cut by 4 bases, the J end by 0 bases, with 14 bases between. CDR3 in DNA: TGTGCCAGCAGCCCCCAGACAGGTCTCTCTGGAAACACCATATATTTT. Translating gives CASSPQTGLSGNTIYF.

The chain is built from TRBV11-3 and TRBJ2-4; 7 nucleotides line up with TRBD1. J was trimmed by 0 bases and V by 5 bases; bases with no gene match: 7. The CDR3 loop spans 16 amino acids. Germline V gene data show CDR1 as SGHNT and CDR2 as YENEEA. Here the CDR3 reads CASSVYRGIAKNIQYF. Written as DNA, the CDR3 is TGTGCCAGCAGCGTATACAGGGGAATAGCCAAAAACATTCAGTACTTC.

In this sample, this clone turned up a few times. This chain joins TRBV9 and TRBJ2-3; D not resolved. This CDR3 has 12 residues. Germline CDR1 and CDR2: SGDLS and YYNGEE. V was cut by 5 bases and J by 4 bases, with 8 bases left in between. The CDR3 region is CASRGNPDTQYF. The CDR3 DNA reads TGTGCCAGCAGGGGCAATCCAGATACGCAGTATTTT. The full variable domain, completed using reference TRBV9 and TRBJ2-3, is DSGVTQTPKHLITATGQRVTLRCSPRSGDLSVYWYQQSLDQGLQFLIQYYNGEERAKGNILERFSAQQFPDLHSELNLSSLELGDSALYFCASRGNPDTQYFGPGTRLTVL.

This clone appeared a few times. This chain joins TRBV2 and TRBJ2-1, with 9 bases aligning to TRBD2. The V and J ends lost 1 base and 6 bases, in that order; junction bases with no gene match: 16. Looked up from germline, CDR1 is SNHLY and CDR2 is FYNNEI. The CDR3 extends over 19 amino acids. This CDR3 reads CASSEGASGVYRGGNEQFF. For the CDR3, the DNA is TGTGCCAGCAGTGAAGGGGCTAGCGGGGTTTATCGGGGTGGCAATGAGCAGTTCTTC.

The chain has TRBV3-1 (or the pseudogene TRBV3-2) and TRBJ1-2, with TRBD1 matching over 10 bases. Germline V gene lookup returns CDR1 LGHDT and CDR2 YNNKEL (reference sequence). J lost 4 bases, V lost 6 bases, and 5 bases had no gene match. This CDR3 region has 14 residues. The CDR3 sequence is CASRGTGDSYGYTF. CDR3 bases: TGTGCCAGCAGGGGGACAGGGGATTCCTATGGCTACACCTTC.

The chain is built from TRBV24-1 and TRBJ2-1; D possibly corresponds to TRBD2 (5 bases). V was trimmed by 4 bases and J by 3 bases, leaving 15 bases between them. Germline V lookup: CDR1 KGHDR, CDR2 SFDVKD. The CDR3 consists of 16 residues. CDR3 DNA: TGTGCCACCAGTGACCTCGGGGTGGGAGACTACAATGAGCAGTTCTTC. Translated: CATSDLGVGDYNEQFF.

V is TRBV28 and J is TRBJ2-2; a weak D match, TRBD2 (7 bases). CDR1 is MDHEN and CDR2 is SYDVKM in the germline V gene. V was cut by 7 bases and J by 3 bases, with 12 bases left in between. The CDR3 loop spans 14 amino acids. The CDR3 nucleotides read TGTGCCAGCAAGGGGGGGATCCACACCGGGGAGCTGTTTTTT. It translates to CASKGGIHTGELFF.

The chain carries TRBV30 and TRBJ1-2; 7 nucleotides agree with TRBD1. CDR1 is GTSNPN and CDR2 is SVGIG in the germline V gene (reference sequence). V gave up 3 bases and J gave up 8 bases; unmatched junction bases: 12. The CDR3 is 14 residues long. The DNA for the CDR3 is TGTGCCTGGAGCTACGATAGGGGGCATGGGGGCTACACCTTC. Translating gives CAWSYDRGHGGYTF. Together with reference TRBV30 and TRBJ1-2, the CDR3 gives the full variable domain: SQTIHQWPATLVQPVGSPLSLECTVEGTSNPNLYWYRQAAGRGLQLLFYSVGIGQISSEVPQNLSASRPQDRQFILSSKKLLLSDSGFYLCAWSYDRGHGGYTFGSGTRLTVV.

The chain couples TRBV19 to TRBJ1-5; D not resolved. CDR1 LNHDA and CDR2 SQIVND come from the germline V gene (reference sequence). V was pared by 0 bases and J by 7 bases, with 7 bases between. The CDR3 is 13 residues long. CDR3 in DNA: TGTGCCAGTAGTATAGACACCGGGCAGCCCCAGCATTTT. It specifies CASSIDTGQPQHF.

This clone was seen a single time. The chain employs TRBV7-7 and TRBJ2-3; 7 nucleotides align to TRBD1. The CDR3 sequence is 16 residues long. The V gene end was trimmed by 2 bases and the J gene end by 5 bases; junction bases not matched to a gene: 10. Looked up from germline, CDR1 is SSHAT and CDR2 is FNYEAQ (reference sequence). The CDR3: CASSLRPGGYLDTQYF. The CDR3 DNA follows: TGTGCCAGCAGCTTACGGCCAGGGGGTTACTTAGATACGCAGTATTTT.

The chain is built from TRBV6-4 and TRBJ1-6; D is uncertain. The CDR3 is 13 amino acids. The ends were cut back, 0 bases at V and 13 bases at J, with 10 bases in the middle. Germline CDR1 reads MRHNA; CDR2 reads SNTAGT. CDR3 in amino acids: CASSDSGSSPLHF. CDR3 bases: TGTGCCAGCAGTGACTCGGGGAGTTCGCCCCTCCACTTT.

The rearrangement joins TRBV7-9 to TRBJ2-1; TRBD2 matches 12 bases. The V gene end was trimmed by 5 bases and the J gene end by 10 bases; junction bases not matched to a gene: 15. The CDR3 runs 17 residues. Germline V lookup: CDR1 SEHNR, CDR2 FQNEAQ (reference sequence). In DNA, the CDR3 is TGTGCCAGCAGCGCCCCCGGGGCTAGCGGGGGGGCAGGGGAGCAGTTCTTC. This gives the protein CASSAPGASGGAGEQFF.

This sequence joins TRBV5-1 and TRBJ1-4; 9 bases fit TRBD1. Germline CDR1 and CDR2: SGHRS and YFSETQ. Trimming cost V 5 bases and J 7 bases; bases outside gene matches: 9. This CDR3 has 15 amino acids. CDR3 sequence: CASRVAGTGIEKLFF. The CDR3 DNA is TGCGCCAGCAGGGTCGCCGGGACAGGGATTGAAAAACTGTTTTTT. The complete variable domain, with remaining parts taken from reference TRBV5-1 and TRBJ1-4, reads KAGVTQTPRYLIKTRGQQVTLSCSPISGHRSVSWYQQTPGQGLQFLFEYFSETQRNKGNFPGRFSGRQFSNSRSEMNVSTLELGDSALYLCASRVAGTGIEKLFFGSGTQLSVL.

The chain is built from TRBV21-1 and TRBJ2-7; the D segment call TRBD1 is taken from the table without a DNA check. TRBV21-1 is recorded as a pseudogene. This CDR3 has 13 residues. CDR3 coding DNA: TGTGCCAGCAGCTTCCGGACAGACTACGAGCAGTACGTC. Encoded protein: CASSFRTDYEQYV.

This clone was seen more than once but under ten times. The chain carries TRBV19 and TRBJ1-1; D not resolved. Germline loops: CDR1 LNHDA, CDR2 SQIVND (reference sequence). This CDR3 is 15 amino acids long. The germline V and J ends were trimmed by 4 bases and 1 base, with 13 bases remaining between them. This chain's CDR3 is CASSRPNLGNTEAFF. The CDR3 region has the DNA TGTGCCAGTAGTAGGCCGAACCTAGGGAACACTGAAGCTTTCTTT. Looking up the rest from reference TRBV19 and TRBJ1-1 gives the full variable domain: DGGITQSPKYLFRKEGQNVTLSCEQNLNHDAMYWYRQDPGQGLRLIYYSQIVNDFQKGDIAEGYSVSREKKESFPLTVTSAQKNPTAFYLCASSRPNLGNTEAFFGQGTRLTVV.

The chain combines TRBV3-1 (or the pseudogene TRBV3-2) with TRBJ2-7, with TRBD2 matching 8 bases. The CDR3 is 17 amino acids. CDR1 and CDR2 from the germline V gene are LGHDT and YNNKEL (reference sequence). V was clipped by 0 bases and J by 3 bases; unmatched bases: 10. The DNA of the CDR3 is TGTGCCAGCAGCCAAGAAAGGGGGAGCGGGGGCTACTACGAGCAGTACGTC. Its translation: CASSQERGSGGYYEQYV.

The chain uses TRBV18 and TRBJ1-3; D is undetermined. The CDR3 totals 15 residues. Germline CDR1 and CDR2: KGHSH and LQKENI. V was trimmed by 3 bases and J by 1 base, leaving 10 bases between them. For the CDR3, the DNA is TGTGCCAGCTCACCCCAGTGGGAGTCTGGAAACACCATATATTTT. Translation: CASSPQWESGNTIYF.

V and J are TRBV12-3 or TRBV12-4 and TRBJ1-1, with no clear D. V lost 0 bases and J lost 11, with 13 bases in between. There are 13 residues in the CDR3. The CDR3 nucleotides read TGTGCCAGCAGTTTAGCGGCAGGCCTTTTCGCTTTCTTT. Protein: CASSLAAGLFAFF.

The J gene is TRBJ2-4, the V gene TRBV7-2; TRBD1 agrees at 9 bases. CDR1 is SGHTA and CDR2 is FQGNSA in the germline V gene. CDR3 length: 17 residues. The trim removed 3 bases at V and 1 base at J, leaving 7 bases unmatched. CDR3 in amino acids: CASSLGTGSPAKNIQYF. The CDR3 DNA is TGTGCCAGCAGCTTGGGGACAGGGTCTCCGGCCAAAAACATTCAGTACTTC. Drawing the rest from reference TRBV7-2 and TRBJ2-4, the complete variable domain is GAGVSQSPSNKVTEKGKDVELRCDPISGHTALYWYRQSLGQGLEFLIYFQGNSAPDKSGLPSDRFSAERTGGSVSTLTIQRTQQEDSAVYLCASSLGTGSPAKNIQYFGAGTRLSVL.

V usage is TRBV7-2 and J usage is TRBJ2-5, with 7 positions matching TRBD2. Germline V gene lookup returns CDR1 SGHTA and CDR2 FQGNSA. The CDR3 length is 12 residues. The J segment lost 5 bases and the V segment lost 8 bases, leaving 5 bases of the junction unmatched. The CDR3, as DNA: TGTGCCAGCTTGGGGGGGAGTGAGACCCAGTACTTC. This encodes CASLGGSETQYF.

This clone was seen a handful of times. The V gene is TRBV2, the J gene TRBJ1-2; tentatively, D is TRBD1 (6 bases). The germline V gene encodes CDR1 SNHLY and CDR2 FYNNEI. Between the trimmed V and J ends, which lost 7 bases and 8 bases, there was a span of 17 bases. This CDR3 is 13 amino acids long. CDR3 protein: CASTYREGGGYTF. DNA for the CDR3: TGTGCCAGCACCTACAGGGAAGGGGGAGGCTACACCTTC.

V is TRBV18 and J is TRBJ2-3; 13 bases match TRBD2. V shed 5 bases and J 5 bases; nucleotides not matched to a gene: 10. The CDR3 covers 17 residues. From germline, CDR1 is KGHSH and CDR2 LQKENI. The CDR3 DNA reads TGTGCCAGCTCAAGAGCCACTAGCGGGGGGGCCGGAGATACGCAGTATTTT. Encoded protein: CASSRATSGGAGDTQYF.

The genes are TRBV4-3 and TRBJ1-2, with TRBD1 matching 7 bases. Germline V CDR1 and CDR2: LGHNA, YSLEER. The CDR3 is 16 amino acids. V shed 4 bases and J 4 bases; nucleotides not matched to a gene: 12. The CDR3 bases are TGCGCCAGCAGCCGGGACGGGACAGTAGGTCTCTATGGCTACACCTTC. This sequence encodes CASSRDGTVGLYGYTF.

The V gene is TRBV6-7, the J gene TRBJ1-6; D is undetermined. TRBV6-7 belongs to the ORF category, with a function that is uncertain. V was clipped by 0 bases and J by 6 bases, with 12 bases between them. The CDR3 loop spans 16 amino acids. The DNA for the CDR3 is TGTGCCAGCAGTTACTCTGAGGGCGGGCTTAATTCACCCCTCCACTTT. Its translation is CASSYSEGGLNSPLHF.

The chain uses TRBV13 and TRBJ2-1, with TRBD2 matching over 9 bases. Germline values: CDR1 PRHDT, CDR2 FYEKMQ (reference sequence). CDR3 size: 14 residues. V trimming: 3 bases; J trimming: 8 bases; junction bases outside the gene matches: 5. Here the CDR3 DNA reads TGTGCCAGCAGCTTTCCGCGGGGGGGACATGAGCAGTTCTTC. Translation: CASSFPRGGHEQFF.

This clone was seen a single time. The chain recombines TRBV25-1 with TRBJ1-5, with 9 nucleotides matching TRBD1. The CDR3 consists of 15 residues. After removal of 4 bases from V and 6 bases from J, the junction contained 7 bases not matched to a gene. CDR1 is MGHDK and CDR2 is SYGVNS in the germline V gene. The CDR3 region has the DNA TGTGCCAGCAGTGGGGGGACAGGGTCGAGTCAGCCCCAGCATTTT. Translating gives CASSGGTGSSQPQHF.

The chain links TRBV5-1 to TRBJ2-3, with 9 bases fitting TRBD2. CDR1 and CDR2 (germline): SGHRS, YFSETQ. This CDR3 is 17 amino acids long. V was pared by 0 bases and J by 2 bases, with 7 bases of the junction left unmatched. CDR3 protein: CASSLALSGGPTDTQYF. The CDR3 bases are TGCGCCAGCAGCTTGGCCCTCAGCGGGGGGCCCACAGATACGCAGTATTTT.

The genes are TRBV4-1 and TRBJ1-5, with 11 bases aligning to TRBD1. CDR3 length: 17 residues. Germline assignment: CDR1 MGHRA and CDR2 YSYEKL. The V gene end was trimmed by 1 base and the J gene end by 5 bases; junction bases not matched to a gene: 7. CDR3 protein: CASSQGLGTGGDQPQHF. The CDR3 DNA follows: TGCGCCAGCAGCCAAGGGCTAGGGACAGGGGGGGATCAGCCCCAGCATTTT.